The 3 T cell receptor beta chains reported below all come from one sample, sequenced in a study of blood T cell repertoires in COVID-19. Assay used: immunoSEQ multiplex PCR; TCRdb lists only in-frame clones, some missing. The sample records over 200,000 clones, about 91% being singletons. The sequenced sample was PBMCs or T cells enriched from blood (not recorded which). The source of these receptors is a man aged 18 to 29 with acute COVID-19.

The rearrangement uses TRBV24-1 and TRBJ1-2, with 7 bases identical to TRBD1. Per germline, CDR1 KGHDR and CDR2 SFDVKD. Germline trimming cut 4 bases from V and 7 bases from J; bases unmatched to any gene: 11. CDR3 length equals 15 residues. The CDR3 protein is CATSESTGRRGGYTF. The DNA of the CDR3 is TGTGCCACCAGTGAATCGACAGGGAGGAGGGGTGGCTACACCTTC.

The chain employs TRBV7-9 and TRBJ1-2; TRBD1 matches 7 bases. This CDR3 has 15 amino acids. V gave up 0 bases and J gave up 6 bases; unmatched junction bases: 7. Germline V CDR1 and CDR2: SEHNR, FQNEAQ (reference sequence). The CDR3 region is CASSLAGTAGHGYTF. The DNA of the CDR3 is TGTGCCAGCAGCTTAGCAGGGACAGCCGGGCATGGCTACACCTTC. The full variable domain, its missing parts supplied by reference TRBV7-9 and TRBJ1-2, is DTGVSQNPRHKITKRGQNVTFRCDPISEHNRLYWYRQTLGQGPEFLTYFQNEAQLEKSRLLSDRFSAERPKGSFSTLEIQRTEQGDSAMYLCASSLAGTAGHGYTFGSGTRLTVV.

The chain uses TRBV2 and TRBJ2-7; possibly TRBD2 for D (6 bases). In germline, CDR1 is SNHLY, CDR2 FYNNEI. V lost 3 bases, J lost 1 base, and 7 bases lay in between. The CDR3 is 13 amino acids. CDR3 nucleotide sequence: TGTGCCAGCAGTGACGGGAGTTCCTACGAGCAGTACTTC. Amino acids: CASSDGSSYEQYF.